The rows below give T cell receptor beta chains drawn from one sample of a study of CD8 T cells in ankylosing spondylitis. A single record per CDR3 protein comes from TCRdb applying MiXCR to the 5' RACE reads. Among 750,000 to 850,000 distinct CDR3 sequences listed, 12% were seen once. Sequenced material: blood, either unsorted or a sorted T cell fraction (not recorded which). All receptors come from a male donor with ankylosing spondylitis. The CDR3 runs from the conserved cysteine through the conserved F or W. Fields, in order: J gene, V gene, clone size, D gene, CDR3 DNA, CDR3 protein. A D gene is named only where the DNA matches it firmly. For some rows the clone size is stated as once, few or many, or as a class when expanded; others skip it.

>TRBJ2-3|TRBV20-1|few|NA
TGCAGTGCTAGAGATCCCGCACTAGCCCGGGCAGATACGCAGTATTTT
CSARDPALARADTQYF
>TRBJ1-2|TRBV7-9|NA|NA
TGTGCCAGCAGCTTTGCCGGACCCTACTCGGGCTACACCTTC
CASSFAGPYSGYTF
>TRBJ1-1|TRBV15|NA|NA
TGTGCCACCAGCAGAGATCATGGGGCTGAAGCTTTCTTT
CATSRDHGAEAFF
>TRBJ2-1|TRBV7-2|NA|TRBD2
TGTGCCAGCAGCTTAGAAGCGGGGGCGTCCTACAATGAGCAGTTCTTC
CASSLEAGASYNEQFF
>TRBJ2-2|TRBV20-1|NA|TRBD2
TGCAGTGCTAGATACGCCTCTAGCGGGCTGGGGGAGCTGTTTTTT
CSARYASSGLGELFF
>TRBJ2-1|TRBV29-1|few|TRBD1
TGCAGCGTAAGCCTTAGGACAGGGAGGTCCTTCAATGAGCAGTTCTTC
CSVSLRTGRSFNEQFF
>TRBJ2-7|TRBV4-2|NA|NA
TGTGCCAGCAGCCAACTTAGCGTCGGGGGAGCTTCCTACGAGCAGTACTTC
CASSQLSVGGASYEQYF
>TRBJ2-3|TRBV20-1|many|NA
TGCAGTGCTCCAATCGACAGGTCCCTCTTGTATTTT
CSAPIDRSLLYF
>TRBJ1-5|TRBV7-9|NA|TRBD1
TGTGCCAGCAGCTTAGGGGACAGGTTAAATCAGCCCCAGCATTTT
CASSLGDRLNQPQHF
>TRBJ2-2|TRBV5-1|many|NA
TGCGCCAGCAGCTTGGGATTAACCGGGGAGCTGTTTTTT
CASSLGLTGELFF
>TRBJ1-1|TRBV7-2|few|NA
TGTGCCAGCAGCTCCATTGGTGGGGGAGGGACTGAAGCTTTCTTT
CASSSIGGGGTEAFF
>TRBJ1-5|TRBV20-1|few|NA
TGCAGTGCGCGGAGGGCTGGTCAGCCCCAGCATTTT
CSARRAGQPQHF
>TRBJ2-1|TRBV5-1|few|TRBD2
TGCGCCAGCAGCTCCGGGACTAGCCAATACAATGAGCAGTTCTTC
CASSSGTSQYNEQFF
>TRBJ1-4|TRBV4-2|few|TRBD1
TGTGCCAGCAGCCAAGGATTCCCGGGACAGGGGGACGAAAAACTGTTTTTT
CASSQGFPGQGDEKLFF
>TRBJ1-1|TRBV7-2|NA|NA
TGTGCCAGCAGCTTCCGAAGGGTTTTCTTT
CASSFRRVFF
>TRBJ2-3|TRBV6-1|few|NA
TGTGCCAGCAGGGCTAGTCGTGGAGATACGCAGTATTTT
CASRASRGDTQYF
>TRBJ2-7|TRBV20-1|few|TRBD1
TGCAGTGCCCACCCAGGGGGCCTAGCGAGATACGAGCAGTACTTC
CSAHPGGLARYEQYF
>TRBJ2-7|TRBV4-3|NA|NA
TGCGCCAGCAGCCAAGATTATTACCAATCCTACGAGCAGTACTTC
CASSQDYYQSYEQYF
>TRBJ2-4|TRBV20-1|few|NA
TGCAGTGCTAGACCCTCGGGAAACATTCAGTACTTC
CSARPSGNIQYF
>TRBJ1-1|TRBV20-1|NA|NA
TGCAGTGCTAGAACCGGGGGCGGTTGGGATGGGACTGAAGCTTTCTTT
CSARTGGGWDGTEAFF
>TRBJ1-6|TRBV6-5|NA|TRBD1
TGTGCCAGCAGTAACACAGGGGAATCACCCCTCCACTTT
CASSNTGESPLHF
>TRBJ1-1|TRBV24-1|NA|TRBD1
TGTGCCACCAGTGATCCGCAACAGGGGGAAGCTTTCTTT
CATSDPQQGEAFF
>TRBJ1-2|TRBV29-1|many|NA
TGCAGCGTTGAAGAATGGGGATTCTATGGCTACACCTTC
CSVEEWGFYGYTF
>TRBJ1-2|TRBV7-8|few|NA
TGTGCCAGCAGCAGGGCAGGGAGCTATGGCTACACCTTC
CASSRAGSYGYTF
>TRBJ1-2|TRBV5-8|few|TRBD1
TGTGCCAGCAGCTTCGGACAGGGGCAGTTGTACACCTTC
CASSFGQGQLYTF
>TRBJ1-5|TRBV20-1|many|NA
TGCCAGACAGGTTTTGGCAATCAGCCCCAGCATTTT
CQTGFGNQPQHF
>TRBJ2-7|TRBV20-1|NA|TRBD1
TGCAGTGCTAGTACTGACAGGGCCTCGGGGCAGTACTTC
CSASTDRASGQYF
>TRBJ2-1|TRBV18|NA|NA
TGTGCCAGCTCATCACAGGGTGAGCAGTTCTTC
CASSSQGEQFF